Included here is one TCR beta chain sequence, with context. Its antigen is not identified. CDR1 is SGHAT, CDR2 FQNNGV, per germline. Trimming at V came to 1 base and at J to 4 bases, leaving 3 bases not matched to a gene. The CDR3 is 14 residues long. The data were taken from a study of T cell responses to AZD1222 COVID-19 vaccine. General study findings and limits: Distributed over spike, vaccine-associated CD4 TCRs predominated at 160-218 and 743-854.

The method was immunoSEQ multiplex PCR; TCRdb's version includes in-frame clones alone and lacks a portion of them. The repertoire consists of some 200,000 clones, with more than 85% occurring once and the leading ten covering around 3%. This receptor was identified in an adult who received the AZD1222 COVID-19 vaccine. The sample in question was peripheral blood, obtained 28 days after the second AZD1222 dose. V is TRBV11-2 and J is TRBJ2-5, with TRBD2 matching 7 bases. The CDR3 sequence: CASSLVGGRETQYF. CDR3 DNA sequence: TGTGCCAGCAGCTTAGTGGGAGGGAGAGAGACCCAGTACTTC.